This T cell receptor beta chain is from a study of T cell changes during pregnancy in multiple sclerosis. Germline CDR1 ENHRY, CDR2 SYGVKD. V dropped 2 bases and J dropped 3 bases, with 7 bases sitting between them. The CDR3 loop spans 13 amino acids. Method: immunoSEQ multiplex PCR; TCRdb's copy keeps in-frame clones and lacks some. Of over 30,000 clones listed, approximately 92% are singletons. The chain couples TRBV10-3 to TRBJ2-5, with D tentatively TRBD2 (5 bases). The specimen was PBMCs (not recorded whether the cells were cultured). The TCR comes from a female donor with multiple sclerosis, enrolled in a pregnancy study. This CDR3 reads CAISEREEETQYF. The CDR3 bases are TGTGCCATCAGTGAGCGGGAAGAAGAGACCCAGTACTTC.